A selection of T cell receptor beta chains follows, all from one sample in a study of a mutant IDH1 vaccine in newly diagnosed glioma. Measured with immunoSEQ multiplex PCR; TCRdb has only the in-frame clones, and not every one. Of tens of thousands of clones in the sample, about 90% were seen once. Antigens for these TCRs are unknown. The sample consisted of PBMCs, taken from a glioma patient whose treatment included an IDH1 peptide vaccine. The source of these receptors is a man aged 40-50 years with glioma. The CDR3 runs from the conserved cysteine through the conserved F or W. The order of the fields is J gene, V gene, CDR3 protein.

TRBJ2-3 TRBV6-1 CASSEVGLAGGPTQYF
TRBJ2-2 TRBV9 CASSVASNGGNTGELFF
TRBJ2-1 TRBV7-3 CASSDTLAEQFF
TRBJ2-3 TRBV5-1 CASRIQGGSDTQYF
TRBJ1-5 TRBV19 CASRDGTVSNQPQHF
TRBJ2-7 TRBV7-2 CASGDGAYNSYEQYF
TRBJ1-5 TRBV15 CATSSSTGTGSPAQHF
TRBJ2-3 TRBV9 CASNVYGGGGNTQYF
TRBJ2-1 TRBV6-5 CASTLTRHGEQFF
TRBJ1-2 TRBV5-1 CASSMRVGYGYTF
TRBJ2-1 TRBV5-4 CASSLGDASWNEQFF
TRBJ1-4 TRBV9 CASSVGGLEGSEKLFF
TRBJ1-5 TRBV7-2 CASSQGQGNQPQHF
TRBJ2-1 TRBV5-6 CASSFAGESYNEQFF
TRBJ1-1 TRBV10-2 CASIGHSPMNTEAFF
TRBJ2-5 TRBV4-2 CASSQDSGTGSGAQYF
TRBJ1-4 TRBV27 CASSFVGTGGEKLFF
TRBJ2-2 TRBV9 CASSQTSGRTNTGELFF
TRBJ2-2 TRBV19 CASSIYRGTNTGELFF
TRBJ2-7 TRBV13 CASSLVAGGYEQYF
TRBJ2-3 TRBV27 CASSMMASGRTTQYF
TRBJ2-2 TRBV5-1 CASSLEGSPGELFF
TRBJ2-5 TRBV6-1 CASSEDSGQGAETQYF
TRBJ1-2 TRBV11-2 CASSLGAGGSYGYTF
TRBJ1-3 TRBV6-1 CASRTTGTLGNTIYF
TRBJ1-2 TRBV28 CASSRQGAIYGYTF
TRBJ1-3 TRBV7-9 CASSHGQIGNTIYF
TRBJ2-7 TRBV18 CASSPPSGQGTYEQYF
TRBJ1-1 TRBV5-6 CASSSHAGAFF
TRBJ1-1 TRBV29-1 CSGLGQGVTEAFF
TRBJ2-7 TRBV6-5 CASSYSTFGYEQYF
TRBJ1-4 TRBV10-3 CAISLGGNNEKLFF
TRBJ2-7 TRBV5-1 CASSLELSYEQYF
TRBJ2-5 TRBV18 CASSPRQGPETQYF
TRBJ2-7 TRBV27 CASAGLAGDGYEQYF
TRBJ1-2 TRBV19 CASSIEQWAPNYGYTF
TRBJ2-2 TRBV7-7 CASSLAGSYTGELFF
TRBJ1-5 TRBV19 CASSMGGDSNQPQHF
TRBJ2-1 TRBV10-3 CAISFTGTSVRNEQFF
TRBJ2-2 TRBV7-2 CASSLAGYLGGGELFF
TRBJ2-5 TRBV7-6 CASSPRTGEGETQYF
TRBJ1-1 TRBV6-5 CASSYSSSGGDTEAFF
TRBJ2-7 TRBV4-1 CASSQRGPEEEQYF
TRBJ2-7 TRBV7-2 CASSLAKTGQGVHEQYF
TRBJ1-4 TRBV6-1 CASVQGVNEKLFF
TRBJ1-1 TRBV19 CASRNLGGGEAFF
TRBJ1-1 TRBV2 CASSRRTEAFF
TRBJ2-2 TRBV7-7 CASSLEAGVAGELFF
TRBJ2-7 TRBV9 CASSVVAGPAYEQYF
TRBJ1-4 TRBV27 CASSRGGGANEKLFF
TRBJ2-7 TRBV20-1 CSANPALEQYF
TRBJ1-1 TRBV6-5 CASRTDRGRTEAFF
TRBJ1-5 TRBV18 CASSPDGSGNQPQHF
TRBJ2-3 TRBV11-2 CASSPFGDSLTDTQYF
TRBJ1-2 TRBV7-2 CASTPGRGEGYTF